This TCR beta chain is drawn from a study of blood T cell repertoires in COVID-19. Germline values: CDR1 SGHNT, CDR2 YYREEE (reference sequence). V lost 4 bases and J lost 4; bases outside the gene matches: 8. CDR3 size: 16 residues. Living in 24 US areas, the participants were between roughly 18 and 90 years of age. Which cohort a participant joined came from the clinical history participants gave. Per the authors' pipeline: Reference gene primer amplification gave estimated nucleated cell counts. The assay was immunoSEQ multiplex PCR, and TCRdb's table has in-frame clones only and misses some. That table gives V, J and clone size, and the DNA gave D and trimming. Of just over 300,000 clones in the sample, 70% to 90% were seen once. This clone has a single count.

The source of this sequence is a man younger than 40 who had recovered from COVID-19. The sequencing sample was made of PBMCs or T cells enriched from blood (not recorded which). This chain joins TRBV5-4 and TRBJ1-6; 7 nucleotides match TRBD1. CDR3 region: CASSRGQLSYNSPLHF. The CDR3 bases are TGTGCCAGCAGCAGGGGACAGCTTTCTTATAATTCACCCCTCCACTTT.